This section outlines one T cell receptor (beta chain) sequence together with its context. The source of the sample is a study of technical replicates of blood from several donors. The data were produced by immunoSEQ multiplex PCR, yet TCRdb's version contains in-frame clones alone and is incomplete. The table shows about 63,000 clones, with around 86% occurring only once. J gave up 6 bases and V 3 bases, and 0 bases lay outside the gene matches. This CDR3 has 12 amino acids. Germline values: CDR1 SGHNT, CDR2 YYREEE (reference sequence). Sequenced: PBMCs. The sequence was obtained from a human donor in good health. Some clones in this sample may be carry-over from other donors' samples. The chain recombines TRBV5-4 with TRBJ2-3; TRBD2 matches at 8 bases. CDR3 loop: CASSSGGDTQYF. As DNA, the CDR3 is TGTGCCAGCAGCTCGGGGGGGGATACGCAGTATTTT.